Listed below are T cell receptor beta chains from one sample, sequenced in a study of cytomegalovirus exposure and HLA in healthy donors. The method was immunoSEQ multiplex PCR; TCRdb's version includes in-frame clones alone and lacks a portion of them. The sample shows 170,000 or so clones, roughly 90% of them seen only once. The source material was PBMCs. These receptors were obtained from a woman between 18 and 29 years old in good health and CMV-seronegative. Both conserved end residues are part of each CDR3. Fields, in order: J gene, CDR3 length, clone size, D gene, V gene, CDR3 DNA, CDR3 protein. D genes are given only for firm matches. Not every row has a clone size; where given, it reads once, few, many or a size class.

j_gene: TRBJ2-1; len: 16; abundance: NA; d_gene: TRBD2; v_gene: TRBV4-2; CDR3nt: TGTGCCAGCAGCCAGGGGCTAGCGGCCGACTACAATGAGCAGTTCTTC; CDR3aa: CASSQGLAADYNEQFF
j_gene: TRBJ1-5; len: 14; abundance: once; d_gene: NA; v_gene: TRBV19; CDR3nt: TGTGCCAGTAGTATCGATCAGGTAAATCAGCCCCAGCATTTT; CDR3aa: CASSIDQVNQPQHF
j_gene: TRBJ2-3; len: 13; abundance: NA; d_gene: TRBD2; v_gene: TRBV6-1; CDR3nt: TGTGCCAGCTCATTAAGCGGGGCAGATACGCAGTATTTT; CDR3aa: CASSLSGADTQYF
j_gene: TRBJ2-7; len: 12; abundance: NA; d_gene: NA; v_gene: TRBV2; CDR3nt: TGTGCCAGCAGTTACAACCCGTACGAGCAGTACTTC; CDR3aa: CASSYNPYEQYF
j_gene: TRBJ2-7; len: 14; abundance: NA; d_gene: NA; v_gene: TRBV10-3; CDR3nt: TGTGCCACTACAGACAGCTCCAGGGCCTACGAGCAGTACTTC; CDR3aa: CATTDSSRAYEQYF
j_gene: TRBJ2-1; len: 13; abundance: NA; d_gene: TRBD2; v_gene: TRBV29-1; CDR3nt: TGCAGCGCGCTAGCGGATCTCTGGAATGAGCAGTTCTTC; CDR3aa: CSALADLWNEQFF
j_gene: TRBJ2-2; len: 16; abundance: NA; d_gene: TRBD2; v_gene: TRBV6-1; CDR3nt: TGTGCCAGCAGTGAATTTGTAGCGGGGTCCGCCGGGGAGCTGTTTTTT; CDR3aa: CASSEFVAGSAGELFF
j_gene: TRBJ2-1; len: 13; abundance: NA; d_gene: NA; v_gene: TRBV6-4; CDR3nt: TGTGCCAGCAGTGCGGCCGACCGGGGGGAGCAGTTCTTC; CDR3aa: CASSAADRGEQFF
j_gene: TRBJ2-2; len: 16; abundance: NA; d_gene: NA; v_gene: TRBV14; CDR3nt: TGTGCCAGCAGCTTACTATCAAGAGCGAACACCGGGGAGCTGTTTTTT; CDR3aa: CASSLLSRANTGELFF
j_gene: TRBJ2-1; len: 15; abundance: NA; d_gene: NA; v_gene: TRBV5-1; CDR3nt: TGCGCCAGCAGCTTCTTTAACTCCCTTGAAGCTGAGCAGTTCTTC; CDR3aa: CASSFFNSLEAEQFF
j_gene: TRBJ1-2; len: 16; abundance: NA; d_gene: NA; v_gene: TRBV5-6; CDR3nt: TGTGCCAGCAGCTTGGGGCGTTGGGGAGCTAACTATGGCTACACCTTC; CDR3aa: CASSLGRWGANYGYTF
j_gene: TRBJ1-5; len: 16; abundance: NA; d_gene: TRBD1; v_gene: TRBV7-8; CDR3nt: TGTGCCAGCAGCTATACTTTAGGGACAGGGGGTCAGCCCCAGCATTTT; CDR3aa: CASSYTLGTGGQPQHF
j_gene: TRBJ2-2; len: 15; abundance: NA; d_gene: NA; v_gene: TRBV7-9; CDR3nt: TGTGCCAGCAGCTCCCGGGGGAACAATAGCGGGGAGCTGTTTTTT; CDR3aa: CASSSRGNNSGELFF
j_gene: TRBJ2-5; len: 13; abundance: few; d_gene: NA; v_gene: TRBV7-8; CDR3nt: TGTGCCAGCAGCCCAGTCCTCGAAGGGGCCCAGTACTTC; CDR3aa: CASSPVLEGAQYF
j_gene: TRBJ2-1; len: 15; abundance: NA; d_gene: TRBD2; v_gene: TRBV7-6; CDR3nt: TGTGCCAGCAGCTTGGTAGCGGGGGCCCCTAATGAGCAGTTCTTC; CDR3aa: CASSLVAGAPNEQFF
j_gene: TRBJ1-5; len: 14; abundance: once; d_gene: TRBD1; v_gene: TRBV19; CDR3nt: TGTGCCAGTAGGCCGGGACAGGGGAACCAGCCCCAGCATTTT; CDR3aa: CASRPGQGNQPQHF
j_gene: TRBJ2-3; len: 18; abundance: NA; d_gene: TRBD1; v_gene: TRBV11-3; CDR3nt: TGTGCCAGCAGTTTAGGTCGTGGACAGGGAGCTCTAAGCGGTACGCAGTATTTT; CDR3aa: CASSLGRGQGALSGTQYF
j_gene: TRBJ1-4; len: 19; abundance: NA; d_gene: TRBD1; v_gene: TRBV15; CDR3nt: TGTGCCACCAGCAGAGCCCGGGACAGGGGCCCTGCAACTAATGAAAAACTGTTTTTT; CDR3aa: CATSRARDRGPATNEKLFF
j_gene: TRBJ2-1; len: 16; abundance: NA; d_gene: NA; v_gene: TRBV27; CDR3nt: TGTGCCAGCAGGCGTTCTAGCCCGAGCTCCTACAATGAGCAGTTCTTC; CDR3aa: CASRRSSPSSYNEQFF
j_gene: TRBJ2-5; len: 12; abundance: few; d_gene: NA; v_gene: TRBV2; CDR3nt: TGTGCCAGCAGTGAAGCCGGAGAGACCCAGTACTTC; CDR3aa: CASSEAGETQYF
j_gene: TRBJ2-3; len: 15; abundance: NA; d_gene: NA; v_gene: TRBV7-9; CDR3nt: TGTGCCAGCAGCTCGACCTGGGGAGGTCCAGATACGCAGTATTTT; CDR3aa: CASSSTWGGPDTQYF
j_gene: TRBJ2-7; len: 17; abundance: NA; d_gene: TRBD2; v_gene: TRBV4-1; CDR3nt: TGCGCCAGCAGCCACCTACTAGCGGGAGCCCAGAAGCCAATACAGTACTTC; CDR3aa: CASSHLLAGAQKPIQYF
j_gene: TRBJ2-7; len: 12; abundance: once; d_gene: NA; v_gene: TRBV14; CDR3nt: TGTGCCAGCAGCCAAGCCGCCTACGAGCAGTACTTC; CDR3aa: CASSQAAYEQYF
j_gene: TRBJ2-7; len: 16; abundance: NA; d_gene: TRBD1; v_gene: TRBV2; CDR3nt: TGTGCCAGCAGGGAGGGGACAGGGAGAAGGGCCTACGAGCAGTACTTC; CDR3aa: CASREGTGRRAYEQYF
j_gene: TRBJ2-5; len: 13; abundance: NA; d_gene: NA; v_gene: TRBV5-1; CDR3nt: TGCGCCAGCAGCAACTGGGATTCCGGGGAGCAGTACTTC; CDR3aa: CASSNWDSGEQYF
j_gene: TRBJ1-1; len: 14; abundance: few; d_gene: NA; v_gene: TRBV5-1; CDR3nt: TGCGCCAGCAGCTTGTCTCGGGGGAGCACTGAAGCTTTCTTT; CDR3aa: CASSLSRGSTEAFF
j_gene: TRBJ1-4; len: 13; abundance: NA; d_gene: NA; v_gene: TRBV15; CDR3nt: TGTGCCACCAGCAGAGATCACACAGAAAAACTGTTTTTT; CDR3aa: CATSRDHTEKLFF
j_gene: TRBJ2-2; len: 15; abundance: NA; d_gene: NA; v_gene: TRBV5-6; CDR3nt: TGTGCCAGCAGCTTGCCGGACGGGGACACCGGGGAGCTGTTTTTT; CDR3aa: CASSLPDGDTGELFF
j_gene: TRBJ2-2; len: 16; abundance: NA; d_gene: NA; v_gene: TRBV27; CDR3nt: TGTGCCAGCAGTTTATTGAGGCCCAAGGACACCGGGGAGCTGTTTTTT; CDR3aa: CASSLLRPKDTGELFF
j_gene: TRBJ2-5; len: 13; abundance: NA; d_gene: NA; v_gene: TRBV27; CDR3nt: TGTGCCAGCACCTCTTCAGAGGGTGGGACCCAGTACTTC; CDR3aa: CASTSSEGGTQYF
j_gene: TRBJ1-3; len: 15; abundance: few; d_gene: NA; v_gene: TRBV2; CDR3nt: TGTGCCAGCAGGTTCTCCGGGGAAGCTGGAAACACCATATATTTT; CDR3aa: CASRFSGEAGNTIYF